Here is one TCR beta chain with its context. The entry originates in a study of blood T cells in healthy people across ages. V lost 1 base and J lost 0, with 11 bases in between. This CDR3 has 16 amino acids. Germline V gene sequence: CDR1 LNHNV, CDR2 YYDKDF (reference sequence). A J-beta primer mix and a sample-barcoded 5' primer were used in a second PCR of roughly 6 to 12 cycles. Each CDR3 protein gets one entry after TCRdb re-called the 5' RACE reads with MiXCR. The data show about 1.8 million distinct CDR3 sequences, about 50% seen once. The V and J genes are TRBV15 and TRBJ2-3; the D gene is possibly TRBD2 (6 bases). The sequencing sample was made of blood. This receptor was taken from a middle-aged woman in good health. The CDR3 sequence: CATSRGLGTSTDTQYF. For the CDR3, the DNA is TGTGCCACCAGCAGAGGGCTGGGGACTAGCACAGATACGCAGTATTTT.